This TCR beta chain was sequenced for a study of blood T cells in healthy people across ages. Study-level points and caveats: More naive CD4+ cells and higher diversity marked long-lived donors relative to aged donors.

A remark on this clonotype: Its antigen is not identified. This is likely a read error, given that the CDR3 carries no conserved phenylalanine or tryptophan at its end.

Together with a sample-barcoded 5' primer, a J-beta primer mix was included in a second PCR lasting about 6 to 11 cycles. Every cDNA was tagged by a template-switch adaptor with 12 random nucleotides. One entry per CDR3 protein results from TCRdb running MiXCR on the 5' RACE reads. The sample lists roughly 1.7 million distinct CDR3 sequences, about 35% occurring once. The sequenced material came from blood. The TCR sequence derives from a woman in her thirties in good health.

CDR3 in DNA: TGTGCCAGCTCCCCTGATCGGGGGAACACTGAAGCTTTCTGT. Amino acid sequence: CASSPDRGNTEAFC. The chain has TRBV18 and TRBJ1-1; D remains ambiguous. The CDR3 length is 14 residues. Trimming pared 6 bases from V and 1 base from J, leaving 12 bases between. CDR1 and CDR2 (germline): KGHSH, LQKENI.